Each of the 15 T cell receptor beta chains below was sequenced from the same sample in a study of blood T cells in healthy people across ages. A second PCR of 7 to 11 cycles used a sample-barcoded 5' primer and a J-beta primer mix. TCRdb reprocessed the 5' RACE reads with MiXCR, giving one entry per CDR3 protein. The sample yields about a million distinct CDR3 sequences, around 54% seen once. The specimen sequenced was blood. The origin of the receptors is a woman aged 55 to 70 in good health.

CDR3 region: CASSLGVKVGTSSLTF. CDR3 bases: TGTGCCAGCAGTTTAGGTGTTAAGGTGGGGACATCGAGCCTGACTTTC. This sequence joins TRBV28 and TRBJ2-6; a weak D match, TRBD1 (6 bases). Germline V gene lookup returns CDR1 MDHEN and CDR2 SYDVKM. With 2 bases removed from V and 15 bases from J, the gap between germline ends came to 23 bases. This CDR3 spans 16 amino acids.

The chain recombines TRBV20-1 with TRBJ1-2; D is undetermined. CDR3 length equals 13 residues. V was trimmed by 0 bases and J by 3 bases, leaving 8 bases between them. Germline CDR1 DFQATT, CDR2 SNEGSKA (reference sequence). The chain's CDR3 is CSARDNSHYGYTF. The CDR3 DNA follows: TGCAGTGCTAGAGATAACAGCCACTATGGCTACACCTTC.

This clonotype has more than one count but fewer than ten. The chain joins TRBV15 to TRBJ1-6; 10 bases fit TRBD1. There are 15 residues in the CDR3. J gave up 9 bases and V 6 bases, and 8 bases lay outside the gene matches. Germline values: CDR1 LNHNV, CDR2 YYDKDF (reference sequence). The CDR3 here is CATSTGTGEVSPLHF. In DNA form, the CDR3 reads TGTGCCACCAGTACCGGGACAGGGGAGGTTTCACCCCTCCACTTT.

The rearrangement uses TRBV25-1 and TRBJ2-7, with 12 bases aligning to TRBD1. V lost 2 bases, J lost 7 bases, and 6 bases stayed unmatched. In germline, CDR1 is MGHDK, CDR2 SYGVNS. The CDR3 is 15 amino acids. CDR3 region: CASSEGGTGGREQYF. The CDR3 nucleotides read TGTGCCAGCAGTGAAGGTGGGACAGGGGGCCGAGAGCAGTACTTC.

V and J are TRBV3-1 and TRBJ2-1; D perhaps matches TRBD1 (6 bases). The germline V gene has CDR1 LGHDT and CDR2 YNNKEL (reference sequence). V gave up 4 bases and J gave up 4 bases, with 14 bases separating them. This CDR3 has 15 residues. The CDR3 region has the DNA TGTGCCAGCAGCCGTAACAGGGTTTCTTACAATGAGCAGTTCTTC. As protein: CASSRNRVSYNEQFF.

The J gene is TRBJ2-5, the V gene TRBV20-1, with 12 nucleotides matching TRBD2. Germline assignment: CDR1 DFQATT and CDR2 SNEGSKA (reference sequence). This CDR3 is built from 16 residues. The V segment lost 5 bases and the J segment 5 bases; nucleotides outside the gene matches: 12. The CDR3 bases are TGCAGTGCTGAGGTTCCGACTAGCGGGAGCTCGGAGACCCAGTACTTC. Protein product: CSAEVPTSGSSETQYF.

J is TRBJ2-6 and V is TRBV6-2 or TRBV6-3; no clear D. The germline CDR1 and CDR2 sequences are MNHEY and SVGEGT. This CDR3 spans 15 amino acids. The V end lost 3 bases, the J end lost 0 bases, and 6 bases lay between the germline ends. CDR3 sequence (DNA): TGTGCCAGCAGTTATTTCCGCTCTGGGGCCAACGTCCTGACTTTC. This encodes CASSYFRSGANVLTF.

The V gene is TRBV20-1, the J gene TRBJ1-5; the D gene is possibly TRBD1 (5 bases). Germline lookup yields CDR1 DFQATT and CDR2 SNEGSKA (reference sequence). V lost 6 bases and J lost 4, with 10 bases in between. The CDR3 runs 12 residues. The CDR3 DNA sequence: TGCAGTGCCGGGGACGCAAATCAGCCCCAGCATTTT. It codes for CSAGDANQPQHF.

V and J are TRBV3-1 and TRBJ2-1; a weak D match, TRBD2 (6 bases). From germline, CDR1 is LGHDT and CDR2 YNNKEL (reference sequence). V lost 3 bases and J lost 2, with 11 bases in between. The CDR3 contains 15 residues. The DNA of the CDR3 is TGTGCCAGCAGCCAGGTGAGCGGGCCCTACAATGAGCAGTTCTTC. It yields the protein CASSQVSGPYNEQFF.

The J gene is TRBJ2-5, the V gene TRBV2; D is perhaps TRBD1 (6 bases). The CDR3 covers 13 residues. The germline V and J ends were trimmed by 6 bases and 11 bases, with 19 bases remaining between them. Germline assignment: CDR1 SNHLY and CDR2 FYNNEI. This CDR3 is CASRQQGWNEQYF. In DNA form, the CDR3 reads TGTGCCAGCAGGCAACAGGGTTGGAATGAGCAGTACTTC.

This clonotype was seen repeatedly, ten times or more. V and J are TRBV6-5 and TRBJ2-7, with D perhaps matching TRBD2 (6 bases). CDR3 length: 13 residues. Per germline, CDR1 MNHEY and CDR2 SVGAGI. V lost 3 bases to trimming and J lost 3 bases, with 9 bases between them. CDR3 in DNA: TGTGCCAGCAGTTATGGACTAAACTACGAGCAGTACTTC. The encoded protein is CASSYGLNYEQYF.

The chain carries TRBV11-2 and TRBJ2-7; 7 nucleotides match TRBD1. The CDR3 contains 13 residues. The J segment lost 7 bases and the V segment lost 5 bases, leaving 8 bases of the junction unmatched. Germline V gene data show CDR1 as SGHAT and CDR2 as FQNNGV. The CDR3 DNA sequence: TGTGCCAGCAGCACGGACAGGTACAATGAGCAGTACTTC. Translated: CASSTDRYNEQYF.

The chain carries TRBV6-2 or TRBV6-3 and TRBJ2-3, with TRBD1 identical over 10 bases. Germline V gene data show CDR1 as MNHEY and CDR2 as SVGEGT. Trimming at V came to 7 bases and at J to 6 bases, leaving 13 bases not matched to a gene. This CDR3 comprises 16 residues. The CDR3 loop is CASKLGTGERMDTQYF. CDR3 nucleotide sequence: TGTGCCAGCAAACTTGGGACAGGGGAAAGGATGGATACGCAGTATTTT.

The sample holds a few counts of this clonotype. The chain couples TRBV13 to TRBJ2-7; TRBD2 might be the D (6 bases). V was shortened by 1 base and J by 0 bases, with 10 bases between the two germline ends. This CDR3 is 15 amino acids long. Germline V gene sequence: CDR1 PRHDT, CDR2 FYEKMQ (reference sequence). CDR3 residues: CASSLDGEASYEQYF. Written as DNA, the CDR3 is TGTGCCAGCAGCTTAGACGGGGAGGCCTCCTACGAGCAGTACTTC.

V gene TRBV29-1 combines with J gene TRBJ2-1; 11 nucleotides line up with TRBD2. The CDR3 is 14 amino acids. Germline V gives CDR1 SQVTM, CDR2 ANQGSEA. Trimming at V came to 1 base and at J to 8 bases, leaving 4 bases not matched to a gene. CDR3 loop: CSVEVAGGIHEQFF. For the CDR3, the DNA is TGCAGCGTTGAAGTAGCGGGAGGGATACATGAGCAGTTCTTC.